This TCR beta chain was observed in a study of blood T cell repertoires in COVID-19. In the study overall: The origin of the acute and convalescent COVID-19 samples was the United States, Italy and Spain. Nucleic acid was either cDNA or gDNA, and it came from T cells, B-cell-depleted T cells, or PBMCs.

This CDR3 contains 12 residues. The V and J ends lost 11 bases and 8 bases respectively, with 13 bases between them. Germline CDR1 reads MNHNY; CDR2 reads SVGAGI (reference sequence). Sequencing used immunoSEQ multiplex PCR; TCRdb keeps in-frame clones, though not all of them. The table records under 250,000 clones, about 83% of them present only once. This sequence was found in a man at least 80 years old with acute or convalescent COVID-19. The sequencing input was peripheral blood. The V and J genes are TRBV6-6 and TRBJ1-6, with D hard to call. The CDR3 DNA reads TGTGCCGGACGGAGGAAGGATTCACCCCTCCACTTT. Protein product: CAGRRKDSPLHF.